Below, 21 T cell receptor beta chains from the same sample are listed, as sequenced in a study of blood T cell repertoires in COVID-19. Using immunoSEQ multiplex PCR, the repertoire was profiled, and TCRdb retains in-frame clones only, with some absent. Here the sample spans roughly 380,000 clones, roughly 86% being singletons. Source material: peripheral blood. The receptors derive from a human donor with acute or convalescent COVID-19. The donor label of this sample is uncertain.

The V call is TRBV5-6, the J call TRBJ2-3; D perhaps matches TRBD1 (5 bases). CDR3 length: 15 residues. Per germline, CDR1 SGHDT and CDR2 YYEEEE. V was cut by 0 bases and J by 5 bases, with 13 bases left in between. The CDR3 DNA is TGTGCCAGCAGCTTGGGCAGGCCCCAGGGAGATACGCAGTATTTT. Amino acids: CASSLGRPQGDTQYF.

The chain is built from TRBV6-6 and TRBJ1-2; 12 positions agree with TRBD1. The trim removed 6 bases at V and 5 bases at J, leaving 10 bases unmatched. The germline gives CDR1 MNHNY, CDR2 SVGAGI (reference sequence). The CDR3 contains 16 residues. CDR3 nucleotides: TGTGCCAGCAGACCACCGGGACAGGGGGCTTTTTATGGCTACACCTTC. This codes for CASRPPGQGAFYGYTF.

The rearrangement uses TRBV3-1 (or the pseudogene TRBV3-2) and TRBJ1-6; D is possibly TRBD1 (5 bases). The CDR3 spans 12 residues. Between the trimmed V and J ends, which lost 5 bases and 9 bases, there was a span of 8 bases. In germline, CDR1 is LGHDT, CDR2 YNNKEL (reference sequence). CDR3 protein: CASSSGFSPLHF. The CDR3 region has the DNA TGTGCCAGCAGCTCAGGGTTTTCACCCCTCCACTTT.

The chain employs TRBV2 and TRBJ2-1; 11 positions match TRBD2. Germline CDR1 SNHLY, CDR2 FYNNEI. The CDR3 sequence is 16 residues long. V was pared by 5 bases and J by 1 base, with 4 bases of the junction left unmatched. The CDR3 protein is CASSSLAGVSYNEQFF. As DNA, the CDR3 is TGTGCCAGCAGTTCACTAGCGGGGGTTTCCTACAATGAGCAGTTCTTC.

The chain couples TRBV7-8 to TRBJ2-1; TRBD2 matches at 7 bases. From germline, CDR1 is SGHVS and CDR2 FQNEAQ. The CDR3 is 12 residues long. After removal of 1 base from V and 14 bases from J, the junction contained 5 bases not matched to a gene. CDR3 amino acids: CASSLGVAGEFF. The DNA for the CDR3 is TGTGCCAGCAGCTTAGGCGTGGCGGGAGAGTTCTTC.

The chain uses TRBV11-2 and TRBJ1-5, with a tentative D call TRBD1 (6 bases). The germline V gene encodes CDR1 SGHAT and CDR2 FQNNGV. The V and J ends lost 6 bases and 3 bases respectively, with 9 bases between them. This CDR3 contains 13 residues. The CDR3 loop is CASSTGFNQPQHF. CDR3 in DNA: TGTGCCAGCAGTACAGGGTTCAATCAGCCCCAGCATTTT. Based on the CDR3 plus reference TRBV11-2 and TRBJ1-5, the full variable domain is EAGVAQSPRYKIIEKRQSVAFWCNPISGHATLYWYQQILGQGPKLLIQFQNNGVVDDSQLPKDRFSAERLKGVDSTLKIQPAKLEDSAVYLCASSTGFNQPQHFGDGTRLSIL.

This chain connects TRBV5-1 to TRBJ1-3; D not certain. This CDR3 region has 17 residues. Germline V gene lookup returns CDR1 SGHRS and CDR2 YFSETQ. The V gene lost 4 bases and the J gene lost 0 bases, with 17 bases spanning the gap. The CDR3 region is CASSPPTYPSSGNTIYF. In DNA, the CDR3 is TGCGCCAGCAGCCCCCCCACTTACCCTTCCTCTGGAAACACCATATATTTT.

This clone appeared a few times. V and J are TRBV12-3 or TRBV12-4 and TRBJ2-1; unclear D gene. This CDR3 has 12 amino acids. V lost 4 bases, J lost 3 bases, and 4 bases lay in between. Here the CDR3 DNA reads TGTGCCAGCAGTTCCGTCTACAATGAGCAGTTCTTC. It codes for CASSSVYNEQFF.

The rearrangement joins TRBV4-1 to TRBJ1-2, with 9 bases aligning to TRBD1. The germline gives CDR1 MGHRA, CDR2 YSYEKL. V shed 3 bases and J 6 bases; nucleotides not matched to a gene: 8. The CDR3 is made up of 15 amino acids. The CDR3 reads CASSHPGQGGDGYTF. The DNA for the CDR3 is TGCGCCAGCAGCCACCCGGGACAGGGAGGAGATGGCTACACCTTC.

The genes are TRBV6-2 or TRBV6-3 and TRBJ2-1, with 13 bases aligning to TRBD2. V dropped 4 bases and J dropped 7; count of bases not matched to a gene: 7. This CDR3 has 16 residues. From germline, CDR1 is MNHEY and CDR2 SVGEGT. This CDR3 reads CASSSDTSGRANEQFF. Here the CDR3 DNA reads TGTGCCAGCAGTTCAGATACTAGCGGGAGGGCAAATGAGCAGTTCTTC.

The rearrangement joins TRBV4-2 to TRBJ2-5; 10 nucleotides line up with TRBD1. Germline CDR1 LGHNA, CDR2 YNFKEQ. The CDR3 extends over 15 amino acids. Unmatched junction bases numbered 4, after V lost 3 bases and J lost 3 bases. CDR3 sequence (DNA): TGTGCCAGCAGCCACTTCGGACAGGGGGAAGAGACCCAGTACTTC. Translation: CASSHFGQGEETQYF.

The rearrangement joins TRBV7-9 to TRBJ1-4, with D maybe TRBD1 (5 bases). There are 17 residues in the CDR3. Germline lookup yields CDR1 SEHNR and CDR2 FQNEAQ (reference sequence). Trimming cost V 4 bases and J 7 bases, with 22 bases left between them. CDR3 DNA: TGTGCCAGCAGCTCGAGAGGGACTCCCCGGGGCGGTGAAAAACTGTTTTTT. Its translation: CASSSRGTPRGGEKLFF.

The chain couples TRBV4-1 to TRBJ1-5; perhaps TRBD1 as D (5 bases). CDR3 length: 17 residues. Per germline, CDR1 MGHRA and CDR2 YSYEKL. The V gene lost 1 base and the J gene lost 0 bases, with 13 bases spanning the gap. CDR3 sequence (DNA): TGCGCCAGCAGCCAAGTCTCGGGGGTGATTAGCAATCAGCCCCAGCATTTT. Translating gives CASSQVSGVISNQPQHF.

The rearrangement uses TRBV5-6 and TRBJ2-2, with TRBD1 matching 7 bases. Germline loops: CDR1 SGHDT, CDR2 YYEEEE. The CDR3 is 15 residues long. After removal of 2 bases from V and 3 bases from J, the junction contained 4 bases not matched to a gene. The CDR3 is CASSLQGWDTGELFF. In nucleotides, the CDR3 is TGTGCCAGCAGCTTACAGGGGTGGGACACCGGGGAGCTGTTTTTT.

The CDR3 here is CASSYSRQNDGHTIYF. CDR3 DNA sequence: TGTGCCAGCAGTTACTCGAGACAGAATGACGGGCACACCATATATTTT. This chain connects TRBV6-2 or TRBV6-3 to TRBJ1-3; a weak D match, TRBD1 (5 bases). The CDR3 spans 16 residues. Per germline, CDR1 MNHEY and CDR2 SVGEGT. V shed 0 bases and J shed 8 bases, with 17 bases lying between them.

The chain carries TRBV5-6 and TRBJ2-2; TRBD2 matches at 10 bases. CDR1 and CDR2 (germline): SGHDT, YYEEEE. After removal of 4 bases from V and 5 bases from J, the junction contained 5 bases not matched to a gene. This CDR3 contains 15 residues. The DNA for the CDR3 is TGTGCCAGCAGCCCTGGGACTAGCGTTACCGGGGAGCTGTTTTTT. Residues: CASSPGTSVTGELFF.

V is TRBV30 and J is TRBJ1-1, with a weak D call TRBD1 (6 bases). This CDR3 is 14 amino acids long. Trimming stripped 2 bases from V and 8 bases from J, with 18 bases between. Looked up from germline, CDR1 is GTSNPN and CDR2 is SVGIG (reference sequence). The CDR3 loop is CAWSPPGGAPEAFF. Here the CDR3 DNA reads TGTGCCTGGAGTCCCCCGGGGGGGGCCCCCGAAGCTTTCTTT.

The chain carries TRBV6-5 and TRBJ1-1; possible D gene TRBD1, 6 bases. Germline-derived CDR1 and CDR2 are MNHEY and SVGAGI. V was pared by 0 bases and J by 1 base, with 6 bases between. This CDR3 region has 14 residues. CDR3 protein: CASSYSGGNTEAFF. Written as DNA, the CDR3 is TGTGCCAGCAGTTACTCAGGGGGGAACACTGAAGCTTTCTTT.

The V gene is TRBV27, the J gene TRBJ1-2; D may be TRBD1 (6 bases). Deletions cut 3 bases from V and 7 bases from J, with 21 bases between. Germline lookup yields CDR1 MNHEY and CDR2 SMNVEV (reference sequence). This CDR3 is built from 16 residues. The CDR3 sequence is CASSFTPSGGNAGYTF. CDR3 sequence (DNA): TGTGCCAGCAGTTTTACTCCCTCGGGGGGCAACGCTGGCTACACCTTC.

V and J are TRBV2 and TRBJ1-2, with a tentative D call TRBD1 (6 bases). This CDR3 contains 13 residues. With 6 bases removed from V and 4 bases from J, the gap between germline ends came to 12 bases. Germline lookup yields CDR1 SNHLY and CDR2 FYNNEI. CDR3 loop: CASSGQRSYGYTF. For the CDR3, the DNA is TGTGCCAGCAGCGGACAGAGGAGCTATGGCTACACCTTC. The full variable domain, completed using reference TRBV2 and TRBJ1-2, is EPEVTQTPSHQVTQMGQEVILRCVPISNHLYFYWYRQILGQKVEFLVSFYNNEISEKSEIFDDQFSVERPDGSNFTLKIRSTKLEDSAMYFCASSGQRSYGYTFGSGTRLTVV.

The chain has TRBV30 and TRBJ1-4, with a weak D call TRBD1 (5 bases). This CDR3 spans 13 amino acids. The germline CDR1 and CDR2 sequences are GTSNPN and SVGIG (reference sequence). The V gene lost 5 bases and the J gene lost 8 bases, with 15 bases spanning the gap. In DNA form, the CDR3 reads TGTGCCTGGTCCAGGGCAGGGATCGAAAAACTGTTTTTT. This gives the protein CAWSRAGIEKLFF.